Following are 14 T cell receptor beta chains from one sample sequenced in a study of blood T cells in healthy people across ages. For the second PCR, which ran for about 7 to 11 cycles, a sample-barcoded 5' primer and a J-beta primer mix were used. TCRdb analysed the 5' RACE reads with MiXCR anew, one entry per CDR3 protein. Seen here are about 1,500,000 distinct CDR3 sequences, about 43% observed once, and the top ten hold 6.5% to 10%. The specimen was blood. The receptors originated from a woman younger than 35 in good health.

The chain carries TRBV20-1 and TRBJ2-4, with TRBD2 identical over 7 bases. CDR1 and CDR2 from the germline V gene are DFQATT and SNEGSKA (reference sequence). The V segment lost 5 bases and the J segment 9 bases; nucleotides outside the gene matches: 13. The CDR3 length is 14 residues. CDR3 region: CSAWGRDAGGIQYF. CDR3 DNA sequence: TGCAGTGCTTGGGGGAGGGACGCCGGAGGCATTCAGTACTTC.

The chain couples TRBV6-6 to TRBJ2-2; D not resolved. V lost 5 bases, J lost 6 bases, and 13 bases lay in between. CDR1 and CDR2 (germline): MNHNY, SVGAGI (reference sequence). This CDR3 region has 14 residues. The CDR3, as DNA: TGTGCCAGCAGTACCGACCCGCCGGCCGGGGAGCTGTTTTTT. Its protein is CASSTDPPAGELFF.

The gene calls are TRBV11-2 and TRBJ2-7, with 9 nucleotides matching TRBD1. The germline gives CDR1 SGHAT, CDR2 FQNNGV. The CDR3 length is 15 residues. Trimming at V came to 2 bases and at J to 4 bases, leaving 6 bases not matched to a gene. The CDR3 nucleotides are TGTGCCAGCAGCTTAATGGGACAGGGAGGGTACGAGCAGTACTTC. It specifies CASSLMGQGGYEQYF.

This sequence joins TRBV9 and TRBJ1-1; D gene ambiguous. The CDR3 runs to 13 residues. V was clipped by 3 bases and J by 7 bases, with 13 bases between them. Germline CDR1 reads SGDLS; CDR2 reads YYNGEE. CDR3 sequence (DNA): TGTGCCAGCAGCGGGTGGGAAGATAATGAAGCTTTCTTT. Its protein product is CASSGWEDNEAFF.

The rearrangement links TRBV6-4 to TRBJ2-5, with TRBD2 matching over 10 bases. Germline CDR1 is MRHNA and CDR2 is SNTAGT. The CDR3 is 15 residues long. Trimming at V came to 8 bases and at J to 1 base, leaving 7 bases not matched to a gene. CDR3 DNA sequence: TGTGCCAGCGGTGGACTAGCGGAAAGCCAAGAGACCCAGTACTTC. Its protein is CASGGLAESQETQYF.

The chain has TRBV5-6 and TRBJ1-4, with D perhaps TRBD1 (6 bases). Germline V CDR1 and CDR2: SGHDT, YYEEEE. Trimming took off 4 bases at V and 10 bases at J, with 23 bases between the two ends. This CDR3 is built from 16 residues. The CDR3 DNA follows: TGTGCCAGCAGCCCCCGGGGGACGGGGGCCTTCGCAAAACTGTTTTTT. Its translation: CASSPRGTGAFAKLFF.

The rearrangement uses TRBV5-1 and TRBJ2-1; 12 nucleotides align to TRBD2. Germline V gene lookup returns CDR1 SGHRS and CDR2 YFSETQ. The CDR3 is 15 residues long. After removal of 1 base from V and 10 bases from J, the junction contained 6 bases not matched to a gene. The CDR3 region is CASSLTSGRSKEQFF. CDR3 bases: TGCGCCAGCAGCTTGACTAGCGGGAGGTCAAAGGAGCAGTTCTTC. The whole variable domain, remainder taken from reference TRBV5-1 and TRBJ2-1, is KAGVTQTPRYLIKTRGQQVTLSCSPISGHRSVSWYQQTPGQGLQFLFEYFSETQRNKGNFPGRFSGRQFSNSRSEMNVSTLELGDSALYLCASSLTSGRSKEQFFGPGTRLTVL.

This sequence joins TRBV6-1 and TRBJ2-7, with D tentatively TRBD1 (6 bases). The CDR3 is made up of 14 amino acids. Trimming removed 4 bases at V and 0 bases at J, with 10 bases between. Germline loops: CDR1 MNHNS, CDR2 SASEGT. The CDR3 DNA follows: TGTGCCAGCAGTGCCACAGGGTTCTCCTACGAGCAGTACTTC. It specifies CASSATGFSYEQYF.

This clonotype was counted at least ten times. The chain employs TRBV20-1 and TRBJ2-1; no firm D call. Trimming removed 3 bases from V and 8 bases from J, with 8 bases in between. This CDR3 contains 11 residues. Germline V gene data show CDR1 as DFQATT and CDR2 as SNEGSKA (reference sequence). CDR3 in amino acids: CSARDAHEQFF. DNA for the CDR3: TGCAGTGCTAGGGACGCTCATGAGCAGTTCTTC.

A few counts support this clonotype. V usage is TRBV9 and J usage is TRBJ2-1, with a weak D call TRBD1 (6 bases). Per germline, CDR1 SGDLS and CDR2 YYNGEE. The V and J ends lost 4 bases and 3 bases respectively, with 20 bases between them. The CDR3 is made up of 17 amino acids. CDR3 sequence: CASSPHTGFRLYNEQFF. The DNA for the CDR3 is TGTGCCAGCAGCCCCCACACAGGGTTTCGGCTCTACAATGAGCAGTTCTTC.

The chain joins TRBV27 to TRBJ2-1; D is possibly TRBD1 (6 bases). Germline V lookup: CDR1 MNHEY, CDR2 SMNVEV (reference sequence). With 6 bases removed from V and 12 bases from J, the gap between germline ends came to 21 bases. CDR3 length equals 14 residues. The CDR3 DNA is TGTGCCAGCAGCCTAACCTCATCAGGGGTTGGGCAGTTCTTC. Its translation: CASSLTSSGVGQFF.

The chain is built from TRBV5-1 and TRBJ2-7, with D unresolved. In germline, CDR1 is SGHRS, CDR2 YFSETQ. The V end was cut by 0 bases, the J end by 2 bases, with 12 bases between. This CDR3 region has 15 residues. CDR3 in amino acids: CASSLVREKTYEQYF. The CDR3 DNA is TGCGCCAGCAGCTTGGTGAGAGAGAAAACCTACGAGCAGTACTTC.

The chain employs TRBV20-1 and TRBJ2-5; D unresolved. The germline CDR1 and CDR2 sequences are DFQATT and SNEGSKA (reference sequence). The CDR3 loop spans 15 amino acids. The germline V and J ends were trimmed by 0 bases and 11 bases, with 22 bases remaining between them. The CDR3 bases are TGCAGTGCTAGAGAATCGCGTTTGAGTAACAATGAGCAGTACTTC. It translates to CSARESRLSNNEQYF.

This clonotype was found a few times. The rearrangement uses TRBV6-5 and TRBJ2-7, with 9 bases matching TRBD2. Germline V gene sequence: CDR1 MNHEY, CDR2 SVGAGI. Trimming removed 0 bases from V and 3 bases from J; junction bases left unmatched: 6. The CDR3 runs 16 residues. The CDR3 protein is CASSYSALAGNYEQYF. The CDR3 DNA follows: TGTGCCAGCAGTTACTCTGCTCTAGCGGGGAACTACGAGCAGTACTTC.